Below are 19 T cell receptor beta chains sequenced from a single sample in a study of T cell responses to AZD1222 COVID-19 vaccine. Measured with immunoSEQ multiplex PCR; TCRdb has only the in-frame clones, and not every one. The sample yields around 75,000 clones, 88% seen once. Source: peripheral blood, taken 28 days after the second dose of the MenACWY control vaccine. Receptor source: an adult who received the MenACWY meningococcal vaccine as a control.

The chain joins TRBV5-6 to TRBJ1-1; D not certain. V was cut by 1 base and J by 0 bases, with 7 bases left in between. CDR1 and CDR2 from the germline V gene are SGHDT and YYEEEE. CDR3 size: 14 residues. CDR3 region: CASSLYGVNTEAFF. The CDR3 bases are TGTGCCAGCAGCTTGTACGGGGTGAACACTGAAGCTTTCTTT. The full variable domain, with the rest looked up from reference TRBV5-6 and TRBJ1-1, is DAGVTQSPTHLIKTRGQQVTLRCSPKSGHDTVSWYQQALGQGPQFIFQYYEEEERQRGNFPDRFSGHQFPNYSSELNVNALLLGDSALYLCASSLYGVNTEAFFGQGTRLTVV.

This chain joins TRBV7-7 and TRBJ2-1; 9 bases align to TRBD2. The CDR3 is 15 residues long. Germline CDR1 is SSHAT and CDR2 is FNYEAQ (reference sequence). Germline trimming cut 1 base from V and 5 bases from J; bases unmatched to any gene: 3. The CDR3 DNA reads TGTGCCAGCAGCTTAGGCGGGGGGGGCAACAATGAGCAGTTCTTC. It yields the protein CASSLGGGGNNEQFF.

The gene calls are TRBV3-1 (or the pseudogene TRBV3-2) and TRBJ2-3, with TRBD2 as a possible D gene (7 bases). The CDR3 is 17 amino acids. V gave up 0 bases and J gave up 4 bases, with 17 bases separating them. The germline gives CDR1 LGHDT, CDR2 YNNKEL (reference sequence). Written as DNA, the CDR3 is TGTGCCAGCAGCCAAGATCGAACGGGGGGCCGGGCAGATACGCAGTATTTT. Translated: CASSQDRTGGRADTQYF.

The gene calls are TRBV27 and TRBJ2-7; 11 bases map to TRBD1. The CDR3 has 16 residues. Unmatched junction bases numbered 12, after V lost 6 bases and J lost 5 bases. CDR1 is MNHEY and CDR2 is SMNVEV in the germline V gene (reference sequence). This CDR3 is CASSALGTGGWDEQYF. The CDR3 DNA reads as TGTGCCAGCAGCGCCCTCGGGACAGGGGGTTGGGACGAGCAGTACTTC.

This clone was seen only a few times. This chain joins TRBV6-5 and TRBJ1-2; 7 bases agree with TRBD1. CDR1 is MNHEY, CDR2 SVGAGI, per germline. The V and J ends lost 7 bases and 5 bases, in that order; junction bases with no gene match: 10. The CDR3 loop spans 14 amino acids. The CDR3 reads CASTLGRGKYGYTF. CDR3 nucleotides: TGTGCCAGCACCTTAGGCAGGGGGAAATATGGCTACACCTTC.

The chain combines TRBV30 with TRBJ2-3, with 8 positions matching TRBD2. The CDR3 spans 15 residues. Germline-derived CDR1 and CDR2 are GTSNPN and SVGIG (reference sequence). V was pared by 0 bases and J by 3 bases, with 5 bases of the junction left unmatched. CDR3 coding DNA: TGTGCCTGGAGTGTACTGGCGGGGGGTACAGATACGCAGTATTTT. Translating gives CAWSVLAGGTDTQYF.

The chain employs TRBV6-5 and TRBJ1-4; no definite D call. V shed 6 bases and J shed 0 bases, with 11 bases lying between them. CDR3 size: 15 residues. Germline V gene lookup returns CDR1 MNHEY and CDR2 SVGAGI. CDR3 region: CASRPYSATNEKLFF. CDR3 nucleotide sequence: TGTGCCAGCAGACCATACAGTGCAACTAATGAAAAACTGTTTTTT.

The rearrangement uses TRBV2 and TRBJ2-7; no reliable D call. This CDR3 region has 14 residues. V was shortened by 5 bases and J by 0 bases, with 11 bases between the two germline ends. The germline CDR1 and CDR2 sequences are SNHLY and FYNNEI. CDR3 sequence reads: CASSQLQSSYEQYF. CDR3 DNA: TGTGCCAGCAGTCAGTTACAGAGCTCCTACGAGCAGTACTTC.

This chain connects TRBV6-4 to TRBJ1-1, with D hard to call. Germline-derived CDR1 and CDR2 are MRHNA and SNTAGT. Trimming took off 2 bases at V and 4 bases at J, with 5 bases between the two ends. This CDR3 has 12 residues. In DNA, the CDR3 is TGTGCCAGCAGTGACCCGGGCACTGAAGCTTTCTTT. Its protein product is CASSDPGTEAFF.

The chain combines TRBV7-2 with TRBJ1-1, with D unclear. With 5 bases removed from V and 7 bases from J, the gap between germline ends came to 11 bases. The CDR3 runs to 12 residues. Germline V gives CDR1 SGHTA, CDR2 FQGNSA. The CDR3 reads CASSPLPGEAFF. Here the CDR3 DNA reads TGTGCCAGCAGCCCGCTCCCAGGTGAAGCTTTCTTT.

The chain joins TRBV6-5 to TRBJ1-5; TRBD1 agrees at 7 bases. Germline lookup yields CDR1 MNHEY and CDR2 SVGAGI. The CDR3 is 13 residues long. V shed 8 bases, J shed 4 bases, and the junction held 5 bases outside the gene matches. The CDR3 DNA reads TGTGCCAGCCAGACAGGGACAAATCAGCCCCAGCATTTT. Amino acid sequence: CASQTGTNQPQHF.

The chain joins TRBV5-6 to TRBJ1-2, with D maybe TRBD1 (5 bases). The CDR3 consists of 14 residues. Looked up from germline, CDR1 is SGHDT and CDR2 is YYEEEE. Trimming took 0 bases from V and 5 from J, leaving 11 bases between them. CDR3 sequence: CASSLESRVYGYTF. CDR3 sequence (DNA): TGTGCCAGCAGCTTGGAATCCAGGGTATATGGCTACACCTTC. Together with reference TRBV5-6 and TRBJ1-2, the CDR3 gives the full variable domain: DAGVTQSPTHLIKTRGQQVTLRCSPKSGHDTVSWYQQALGQGPQFIFQYYEEEERQRGNFPDRFSGHQFPNYSSELNVNALLLGDSALYLCASSLESRVYGYTFGSGTRLTVV.

This chain links TRBV5-6 with TRBJ2-4; D tentatively reads TRBD1 or TRBD2 (5 bases each). Germline assignment: CDR1 SGHDT and CDR2 YYEEEE. This CDR3 is 15 amino acids long. V shed 5 bases and J shed 2 bases, with 14 bases lying between them. DNA for the CDR3: TGTGCCAGCAGGGTGGGTAGGGGACCCAAAAACATTCAGTACTTC. Protein sequence: CASRVGRGPKNIQYF.

The rearrangement links TRBV30 to TRBJ1-1, with 8 bases matching TRBD1. V was clipped by 4 bases and J by 4 bases; unmatched bases: 5. The CDR3 is made up of 13 amino acids. Looked up from germline, CDR1 is GTSNPN and CDR2 is SVGIG (reference sequence). The CDR3 loop reads CAWTTGEGTEAFF. CDR3 DNA sequence: TGTGCCTGGACGACAGGGGAAGGCACTGAAGCTTTCTTT.

The chain employs TRBV6-5 and TRBJ2-2; D might be TRBD1 (5 bases). The CDR3 is 14 amino acids. Germline V gene lookup returns CDR1 MNHEY and CDR2 SVGAGI. V was trimmed by 4 bases and J by 4 bases, leaving 10 bases between them. The CDR3 region is CASSSRQGTGELFF. The CDR3 DNA reads as TGTGCCAGCAGTTCGCGGCAGGGCACCGGGGAGCTGTTTTTT.

The chain has TRBV28 and TRBJ1-1, with a possible D match to TRBD1 (6 bases). CDR3 length: 14 amino acids. V was shortened by 2 bases and J by 4 bases, with 11 bases between the two germline ends. Germline V gives CDR1 MDHEN, CDR2 SYDVKM. CDR3: CASSLTGGGTEAFF. CDR3 bases: TGTGCCAGCAGTTTAACGGGAGGGGGCACTGAAGCTTTCTTT.

The rearrangement uses TRBV19 and TRBJ2-3; D gene unclear. CDR3 size: 11 residues. V lost 6 bases and J lost 4, with 5 bases in between. Germline V gene sequence: CDR1 LNHDA, CDR2 SQIVND (reference sequence). The CDR3 loop is CASRVADTQYF. The CDR3 coding sequence is TGTGCCAGTAGGGTCGCAGATACGCAGTATTTT.

The genes are TRBV4-2 and TRBJ1-3, with D possibly being TRBD1 (5 bases). The CDR3 extends over 18 amino acids. The V gene lost 0 bases and the J gene lost 2 bases, with 17 bases spanning the gap. Germline CDR1 and CDR2: LGHNA and YNFKEQ. CDR3 DNA sequence: TGTGCCAGCAGCCAAGAATGGGCAGGGCTTGGGACTGGAAACACCATATATTTT. Encoded protein: CASSQEWAGLGTGNTIYF.

The chain links TRBV28 to TRBJ1-5; 7 positions match TRBD1. This CDR3 region has 16 residues. Germline CDR1 is MDHEN and CDR2 is SYDVKM. With 3 bases clipped from V and 1 base from J, the junction kept 6 bases outside the gene matches. The DNA of the CDR3 is TGTGCCAGCAGTTTGGTGCAGGGGGTAAGCAATCAGCCCCAGCATTTT. As protein: CASSLVQGVSNQPQHF.